This T cell receptor beta chain appears in the sequencing data of a study of neurological immune-mediated disorders. 5'RACE employing 10-nucleotide random UMIs yielded the cDNA. Each CDR3 protein is one row after TCRdb ran MiXCR on the 5' RACE reads. Of approximately 40,000 distinct CDR3 sequences in the sample, under 25% were seen once. This clonotype was detected many times. Its antigen is currently unknown. Time point reported: technical triplicate 3. Whole-study findings and limits: The absence of shared CDR3 amino acid sequences among expanded clones across subjects suggests private repertoires in all groups.

The CDR3 loop spans 12 amino acids. Trimming at V came to 3 bases and at J to 6 bases, leaving 4 bases not matched to a gene. Germline V gene data show CDR1 as SQVTM and CDR2 as ANQGSEA. The chain carries TRBV29-1 and TRBJ2-5, with 7 bases that match TRBD1. The specimen sequenced was PBMCs. The source of this sequence is a man aged 55 to 70 with HTLV-1-associated myelopathy (HAM/TSP). The CDR3 region has the DNA TGCAGCGTTGACCACAGGGGACAGACCCAGTACTTC. It codes for CSVDHRGQTQYF.